The entry that follows covers one TCR beta chain sequence. Its antigen is still unknown. No much larger clonotype is one base removed from it; base qualities were not supplied. TCRbeta CDR3 regions were amplified from genomic DNA by means of the immunoSEQ Assay, a bias-controlled multiplex PCR. As for the original processing: Within the assay, amplification of reference gene primers was used to estimate how many nucleated cells each sample contained. Sequence reads were collapsed and filtered to measure the absolute abundance of every unique TCRbeta CDR3 rearrangement. For each sample, productive Simpson clonality was calculated as the square root of Simpson's diversity index over productive rearrangements. TCRdb obtained this table from immuneACCESS and retained in-frame rearrangements with V and J assigned. These tables miss some clones; where compared with another copy, unresolved V genes account for less than half of the shortfall, and the remainder is unexplained. V, J and clone size were drawn from that table, and D and trimming were deduced from the DNA. This sample lists about 160,000 clones; 60% to 85% were detected once. The ten largest clones add up to roughly 8.4% of the sample.

The sample is drawn from a study of blood T cell repertoires in COVID-19 (dated by TCRdb to about 2020). Looking at the study overall: The collaborator samples originated in the United States, Italy and Spain and spanned the acute and convalescent phases of COVID-19. The material from the prospective study consisted of cDNA or gDNA derived from T cells, B-cell-depleted T cells, or PBMCs. Subjects who had been exposed to COVID-19, were actively infected with it, or had recovered from it provided the deeply sampled blood TCRbeta repertoires that made up the dataset. The repertoires were released in a freely available public database meant as a resource for research on the immune response to SARS-CoV-2. Samples were obtained from the ongoing ImmuneRACE study (first 160 participants) and from some 1,300 subjects provided by 6 global collaborators. Nearly every sample came with metadata listing a de-identified subject ID, COVID-19 status, age in years and sex. Where available, HLA class I and class II types were obtained from metadata supplied by the sample provider rather than from assay-based typing. Overall results and qualifications from the work: Clinical and demographic metadata were provided uncurated, with the amount varying by source and participant.

The CDR3, from cysteine to phenylalanine, totals 15 residues. The retained sequence is limited to the CDR3, 45 bases, with the frame set at the first base. From V the trimming removes 6 bases and from J it removes 0 bases, while the gene matches leave 7 bases of the junction unaccounted for. From the germline V gene, CDR1 is SGHTA and CDR2 is FQGTGA. Whole blood was collected in K2EDTA tubes by collaborating institutions according to the institutions' own protocols. For TCRbeta analysis, collaborators shipped samples in one of three forms: frozen whole blood, isolated PBMCs, or DNA extracted from either of those sample types.

The chain uses TRBV7-3 and TRBJ1-1; 7 bases in the junction line up with TRBD1. Sequencing was carried out using peripheral blood. This receptor was obtained from a man aged 55 to 70 with acute or convalescent COVID-19. This receptor carries the CDR3 CASSFTGQLNTEAFF. The DNA reads TGTGCCAGCAGTTTTACGGGACAGTTGAACACTGAAGCTTTCTTT.